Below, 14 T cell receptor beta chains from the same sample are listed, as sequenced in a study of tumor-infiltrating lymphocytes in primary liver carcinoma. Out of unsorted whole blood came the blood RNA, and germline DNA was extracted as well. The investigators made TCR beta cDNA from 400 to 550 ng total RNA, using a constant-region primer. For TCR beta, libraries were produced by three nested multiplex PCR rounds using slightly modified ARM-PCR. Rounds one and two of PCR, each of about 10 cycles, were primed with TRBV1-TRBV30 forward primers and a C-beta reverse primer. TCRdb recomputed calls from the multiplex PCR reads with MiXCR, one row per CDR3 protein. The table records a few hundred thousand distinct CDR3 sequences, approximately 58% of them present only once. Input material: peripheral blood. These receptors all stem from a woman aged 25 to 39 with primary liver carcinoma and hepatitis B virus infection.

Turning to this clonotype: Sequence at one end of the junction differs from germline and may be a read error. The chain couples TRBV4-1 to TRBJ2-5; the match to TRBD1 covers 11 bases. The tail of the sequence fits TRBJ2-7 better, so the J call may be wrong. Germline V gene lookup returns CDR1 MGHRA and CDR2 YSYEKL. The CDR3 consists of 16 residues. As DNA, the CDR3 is TGCGCCAGCAACCAACAACCGGGACAGGGGGCCTACGAGCAGTACTTC. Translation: CASNQQPGQGAYEQYF.

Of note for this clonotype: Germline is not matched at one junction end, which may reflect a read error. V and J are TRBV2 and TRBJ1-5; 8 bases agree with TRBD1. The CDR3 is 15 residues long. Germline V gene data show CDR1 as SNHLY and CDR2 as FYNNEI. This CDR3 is CGSRVGQGLNHPQHF. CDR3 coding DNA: TGTGGCAGCAGAGTCGGACAGGGACTTAATCATCCCCAGCATTTT.

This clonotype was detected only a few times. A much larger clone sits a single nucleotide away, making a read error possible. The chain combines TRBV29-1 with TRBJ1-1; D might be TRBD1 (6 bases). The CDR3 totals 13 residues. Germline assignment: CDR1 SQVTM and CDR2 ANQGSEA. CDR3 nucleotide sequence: TGCAGAGTTAGGTTGTCAGGGGACACTGAAGCTTTCTTT. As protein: CRVRLSGDTEAFF.

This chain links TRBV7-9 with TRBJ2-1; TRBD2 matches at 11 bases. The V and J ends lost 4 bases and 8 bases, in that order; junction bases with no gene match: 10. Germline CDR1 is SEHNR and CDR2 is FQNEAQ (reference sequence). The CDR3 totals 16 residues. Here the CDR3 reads CASSSILAGEGYEQFF. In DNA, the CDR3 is TGTGCCAGCAGCTCTATACTAGCGGGAGAAGGGTATGAGCAGTTCTTC.

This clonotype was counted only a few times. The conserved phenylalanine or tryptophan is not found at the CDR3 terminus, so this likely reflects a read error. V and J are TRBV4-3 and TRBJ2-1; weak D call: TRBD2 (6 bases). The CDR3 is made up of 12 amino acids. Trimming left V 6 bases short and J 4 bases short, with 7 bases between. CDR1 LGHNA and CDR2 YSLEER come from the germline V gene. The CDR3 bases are TGCGCCAGCAGGGGGGGATACAATGAGCAGTTCCTC. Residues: CASRGGYNEQFL.

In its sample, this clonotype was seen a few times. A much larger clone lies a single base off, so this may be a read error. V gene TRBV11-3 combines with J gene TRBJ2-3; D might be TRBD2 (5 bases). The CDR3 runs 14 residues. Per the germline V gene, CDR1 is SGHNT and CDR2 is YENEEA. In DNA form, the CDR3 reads TGTGCCAGCAGCTCCTCCCGCGGGTCAGATATGCAGTATTTT. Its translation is CASSSSRGSDMQYF.

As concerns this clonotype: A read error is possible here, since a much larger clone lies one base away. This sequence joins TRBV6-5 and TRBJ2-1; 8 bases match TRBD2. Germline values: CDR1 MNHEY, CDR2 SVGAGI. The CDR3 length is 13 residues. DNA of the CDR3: TGTGCCAGCAGTTACGGGAGTAGCGGGGAGCGGTTCTTC. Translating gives CASSYGSSGERFF.

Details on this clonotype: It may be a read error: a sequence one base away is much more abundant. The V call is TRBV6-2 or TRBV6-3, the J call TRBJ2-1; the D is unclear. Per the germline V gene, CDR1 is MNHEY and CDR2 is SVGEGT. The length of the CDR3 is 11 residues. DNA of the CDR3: TGTGCCAGCAGTTTCCTCTCTGAGGAGTTCTTC. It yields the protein CASSFLSEEFF.

This CDR3 reads CASRRRTGGSQPQHF. The CDR3 coding sequence is TGTGCCAGCAGGAGACGTACCGGGGGATCTCAGCCCCAGCATTTT. The chain joins TRBV12-3 or TRBV12-4 to TRBJ1-5, with D possibly TRBD1 on 5 matching bases. V shed 6 bases and J shed 6 bases, with 18 bases lying between them. This CDR3 comprises 15 residues.

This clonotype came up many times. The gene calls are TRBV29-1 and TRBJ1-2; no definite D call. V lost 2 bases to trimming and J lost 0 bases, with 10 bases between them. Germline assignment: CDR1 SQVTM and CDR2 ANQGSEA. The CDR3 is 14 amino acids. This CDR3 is CSVEKAVSNYGYTF. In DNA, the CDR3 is TGCAGCGTTGAAAAGGCAGTATCTAACTATGGCTACACCTTC.

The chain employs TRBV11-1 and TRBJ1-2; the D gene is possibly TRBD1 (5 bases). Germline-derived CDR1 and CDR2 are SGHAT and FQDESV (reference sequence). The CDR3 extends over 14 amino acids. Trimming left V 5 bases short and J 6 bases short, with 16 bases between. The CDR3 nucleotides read TGTGCCAGCAGCCCGTCACGGGGGAGGAATGGCTACACCTTC. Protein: CASSPSRGRNGYTF. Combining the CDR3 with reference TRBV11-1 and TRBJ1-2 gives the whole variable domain EAEVAQSPRYKITEKSQAVAFWCDPISGHATLYWYRQILGQGPELLVQFQDESVVDDSQLPKDRFSAERLKGVDSTLKIQPAELGDSAMYLCASSPSRGRNGYTFGSGTRLTVV.

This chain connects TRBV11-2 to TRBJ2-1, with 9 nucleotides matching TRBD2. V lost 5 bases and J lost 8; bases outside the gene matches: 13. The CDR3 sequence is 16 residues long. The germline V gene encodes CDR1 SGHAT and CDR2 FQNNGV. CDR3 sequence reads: CASSMTSGSSYYEQFF. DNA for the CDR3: TGTGCCAGCAGCATGACTAGCGGTAGCTCTTACTATGAGCAGTTCTTC.

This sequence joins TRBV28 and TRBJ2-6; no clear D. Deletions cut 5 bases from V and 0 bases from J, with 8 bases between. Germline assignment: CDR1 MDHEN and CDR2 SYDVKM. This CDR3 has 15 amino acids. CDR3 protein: CASSARVSGANVLTF. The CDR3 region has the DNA TGTGCCAGCAGTGCAAGGGTCTCTGGGGCCAACGTCCTGACTTTC.

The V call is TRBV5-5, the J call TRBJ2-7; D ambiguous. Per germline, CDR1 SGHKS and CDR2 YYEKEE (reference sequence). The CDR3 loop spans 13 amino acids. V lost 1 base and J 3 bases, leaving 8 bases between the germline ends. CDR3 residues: CASSLHLDYEQYF. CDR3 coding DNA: TGTGCCAGCAGCTTGCACCTAGACTACGAGCAGTACTTC.